One and the same sample provided the 7 T cell receptor beta chains below, sequenced in a study of cytomegalovirus exposure and HLA in healthy donors. Some clones are missing from TCRdb's copy, which holds only in-frame ones; the method was immunoSEQ multiplex PCR. The table lists roughly 90,000 clones, 85% of them singletons. Sequenced sample: PBMCs. The receptors derive from a man aged 18 to 30 in good health and CMV-seropositive.

The chain recombines TRBV4-2 with TRBJ2-7; 8 nucleotides match TRBD1. CDR1 is LGHNA, CDR2 YNFKEQ, per germline. The CDR3 runs to 15 residues. V lost 0 bases, J lost 1 base, and 2 bases stayed unmatched. The CDR3 loop reads CASSQEGTGSYEQYF. The CDR3 coding sequence is TGTGCCAGCAGCCAAGAGGGGACAGGTTCCTACGAGCAGTACTTC.

CDR3 residues: CSVAQSSYNEQFF. CDR3 DNA: TGCAGCGTGGCACAGTCCTCCTACAATGAGCAGTTCTTC. The chain couples TRBV29-1 to TRBJ2-1, with no clear D. Looked up from germline, CDR1 is SQVTM and CDR2 is ANQGSEA. The V end was cut by 6 bases, the J end by 0 bases, with 9 bases between. The CDR3 runs 13 residues.

This rearrangement joins TRBV27 to TRBJ1-2; no clear D gene. Germline V gives CDR1 MNHEY, CDR2 SMNVEV (reference sequence). V lost 6 bases to trimming and J lost 3 bases, with 11 bases between them. The CDR3 consists of 13 residues. CDR3 coding DNA: TGTGCCAGCAGCCCAGGCACGGACTATGGCTACACCTTC. Translating it yields CASSPGTDYGYTF.

This sequence joins TRBV7-2 and TRBJ1-2; perhaps TRBD1 as D (5 bases). Germline V gene data show CDR1 as SGHTA and CDR2 as FQGNSA. This CDR3 is built from 14 residues. Deletions cut 3 bases from V and 7 bases from J, with 15 bases between. The DNA of the CDR3 is TGTGCCAGCAGCTTGGTGGGGCTAGTGGGTGGCTACACCTTC. It yields the protein CASSLVGLVGGYTF.

The chain links TRBV6-1 to TRBJ2-3; unclear D gene. Trimming left V 4 bases short and J 4 bases short, with 12 bases between. Germline V gene sequence: CDR1 MNHNS, CDR2 SASEGT. CDR3 length: 14 amino acids. CDR3 in DNA: TGTGCCAGCAGTGTGGTGAATGGAGCAGATACGCAGTATTTT. It specifies CASSVVNGADTQYF.

The CDR3 loop is CASSPTGGASAGYTF. The CDR3, as DNA: TGTGCCAGCAGCCCGACAGGGGGCGCGTCTGCTGGCTACACCTTC. V and J are TRBV7-8 and TRBJ1-2, with TRBD1 matching 10 bases. Germline V gene sequence: CDR1 SGHVS, CDR2 FQNEAQ. CDR3 length: 15 residues. J was trimmed by 7 bases and V by 5 bases; bases with no gene match: 10.

The gene calls are TRBV11-1 and TRBJ2-7; weak D call: TRBD1 (5 bases). The germline V and J ends were trimmed by 7 bases and 6 bases, with 10 bases remaining between them. Germline V gene data show CDR1 as SGHAT and CDR2 as FQDESV (reference sequence). The CDR3 runs 11 residues. CDR3 sequence (DNA): TGTGCCAGCAAAAAAGGGGTCGAGCAGTACTTC. Translated: CASKKGVEQYF.